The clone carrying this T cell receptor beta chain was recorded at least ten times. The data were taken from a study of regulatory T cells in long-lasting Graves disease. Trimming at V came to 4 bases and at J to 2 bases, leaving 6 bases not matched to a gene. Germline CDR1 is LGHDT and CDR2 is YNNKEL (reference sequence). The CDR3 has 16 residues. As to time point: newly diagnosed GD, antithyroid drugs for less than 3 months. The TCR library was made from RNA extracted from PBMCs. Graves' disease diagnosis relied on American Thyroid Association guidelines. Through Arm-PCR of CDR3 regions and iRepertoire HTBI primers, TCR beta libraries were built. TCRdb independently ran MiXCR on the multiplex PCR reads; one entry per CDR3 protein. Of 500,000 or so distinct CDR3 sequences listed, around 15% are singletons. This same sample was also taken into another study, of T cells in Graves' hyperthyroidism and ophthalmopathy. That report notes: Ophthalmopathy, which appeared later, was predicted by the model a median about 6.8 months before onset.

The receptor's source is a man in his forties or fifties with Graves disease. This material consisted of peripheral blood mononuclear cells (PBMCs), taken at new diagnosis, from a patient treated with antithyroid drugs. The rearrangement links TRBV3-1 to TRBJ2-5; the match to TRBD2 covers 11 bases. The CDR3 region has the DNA TGTGCCAGCAGCCTGGGACTAGCGGCAGCACAAGAGACCCAGTACTTC. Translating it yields CASSLGLAAAQETQYF.